This T cell receptor (beta chain) was identified in a study of T cell clonotyping in hematopoietic cell transplantation (dated by TCRdb to 2020 to 2022). Study-level background: The study collected 130 or so blood samples from under 45 consecutive transplant recipients and their related donors. Patient recruitment ran from late 2015 to January 2017, and follow-up continued until late 2020 or death.

Trimming costs V 1 base and J 2 bases, and their ends lie 8 bases apart. Reading from cysteine to phenylalanine, the CDR3 counts 15 amino acids. The read is trimmed to its CDR3 DNA, 45 bases read in frame from base 1. CDR1 and CDR2 were assigned from the germline V gene (reference sequence) as LNHDA and SQIVND. The immunoSEQ assay, a bias-controlled multiplex PCR using V- and J-specific primers, was used to amplify TCR beta CDR3 regions from genomic DNA. In a second PCR step, the CDR3 amplicons were tagged with a proprietary barcode plus Illumina adapter sequences. CDR3 libraries were sequenced on an Illumina MiSeq instrument. As for the original processing: Export and quality control were handled in immunoSEQ Analyzer 3.0, while downstream analyses relied on R Bioconductor and Immunarch. Only productive rearrangements in the normalized downsampled data set went into calculating the repertoire metrics. Clonotypes larger than 5 templates in the normalized cohort were defined as pathologically expanded. The Inverse Simpson Index was used to measure repertoire diversity. CMV-specificity analyses were carried out on the non-normalized data set to capture all clonotypes. The immuneACCESS repertoire file appears here via TCRdb, limited to in-frame rearrangements. These files lack a portion of the clones; in checked studies, under half of the deficit traces to unresolved V genes, and the cause of the others is not known. V and J calls and clone size come straight from that table; D and trimming were deduced from the DNA. This sample lists some 16,000 clones; around 90% were detected once. The ten most abundant clones make up around 5% of the sample.

The full study reports these points: Sample size was limited, and cells were not sorted, so CD4 and CD8 repertoire contributions could not be separated. Broader posttransplant TCR repertoire diversity was predicted by donor and pretransplant recipient Inverse Simpson Index values. Only a small fraction of recipient repertoires overlapped donor repertoires, with over 97% appearing de novo at the given depth. Recipient TCR diversity fell after transplant, with pathologically expanded clonotypes rising progressively from day 30 to day 180.

This clone was observed once. Its antigen remains undetermined. No base quality values were provided; no much bigger clone lies one nucleotide off. Blood samples for TCR beta sequencing were provided by related transplant donors. Nuclei Lysis Solution was used to extract genomic DNA from fresh or cryopreserved unfractionated peripheral blood mononuclear cells. The V gene is TRBV19 and the J gene is TRBJ1-4, with no confidently assigned D gene. This TCR was sampled from a man between 35 and 55 years old in good health. Some clones in this sample may be carry-over from other donors' samples. Material: peripheral blood mononuclear cells. The CDR3 amino acid sequence is: CASSIGGRTNEKLFF. At the DNA level, the sequence is TGTGCCAGTAGTATAGGCGGGAGGACTAATGAAAAACTGTTTTTT.